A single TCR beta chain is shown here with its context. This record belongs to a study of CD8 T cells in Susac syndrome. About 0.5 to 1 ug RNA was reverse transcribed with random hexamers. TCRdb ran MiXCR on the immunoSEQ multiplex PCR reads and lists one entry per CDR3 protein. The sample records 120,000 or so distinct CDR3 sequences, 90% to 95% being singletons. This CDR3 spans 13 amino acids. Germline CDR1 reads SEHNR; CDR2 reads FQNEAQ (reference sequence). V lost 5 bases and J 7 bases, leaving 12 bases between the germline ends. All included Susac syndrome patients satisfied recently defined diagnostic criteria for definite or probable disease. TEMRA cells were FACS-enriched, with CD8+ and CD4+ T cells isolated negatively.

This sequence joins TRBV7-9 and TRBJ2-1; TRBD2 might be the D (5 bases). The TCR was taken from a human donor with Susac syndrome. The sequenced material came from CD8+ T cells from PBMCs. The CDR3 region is CASSPTRGNEQFF. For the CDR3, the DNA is TGTGCCAGCAGCCCCACCCGGGGAAATGAGCAGTTCTTC.